This T cell receptor beta chain was obtained from a study of T cell repertoires in cytomegalovirus infection. Remarks on this clonotype: A single base separates this from a much larger clone, so it may be a read error.

CDR1 is MNHEY and CDR2 is SMNVEV in the germline V gene (reference sequence). The length of the CDR3 is 14 residues. From the reads, TCRdb called clonotypes with MiXCR, one entry per CDR3 protein. The sample contains approximately 500,000 distinct CDR3 sequences, about 17% of which appear only once. The receptor was isolated from a human donor in good health (CMV status not recorded). Some clones in this sample may be carry-over from other donors' samples. The chain joins TRBV27 to TRBJ2-7; D is perhaps TRBD1 or TRBD2 (5 bases each). The sample taken for sequencing was CD8+ T cells from PBMCs. The CDR3, as DNA: TGTGCCATCAGTGCCGCCGGGACGGCCTACGAGCAGTACTTC. Protein: CAISAAGTAYEQYF.